This T cell receptor beta chain was identified in a study of blood T cells in healthy people across ages. Healthy Caucasian individuals from Russia aged 6 to 90 served as donors. PCR was performed a second time for about 7 to 11 cycles using a sample-barcoded 5' primer and a J-beta primer mix. With 12 random nucleotides, a template-switch adaptor tagged each individual cDNA molecule. Using its own MiXCR run on the 5' RACE reads, TCRdb lists one record per CDR3 protein. The sample consists of over 950,000 distinct CDR3 sequences, under 40% of them appearing once. Germline V gene sequence: CDR1 DFQATT, CDR2 SNEGSKA (reference sequence). Trimming pared 6 bases from V and 7 bases from J, leaving 12 bases between. This CDR3 comprises 11 residues.

This TCR came from a man between 18 and 35 years old in good health. Material: blood. The chain uses TRBV20-1 and TRBJ1-1; maybe TRBD1 (5 bases). In DNA form, the CDR3 reads TGCAGTGCCAGCCGGGGCTATGAAGCTTTCTTT. Translation gives CSASRGYEAFF.